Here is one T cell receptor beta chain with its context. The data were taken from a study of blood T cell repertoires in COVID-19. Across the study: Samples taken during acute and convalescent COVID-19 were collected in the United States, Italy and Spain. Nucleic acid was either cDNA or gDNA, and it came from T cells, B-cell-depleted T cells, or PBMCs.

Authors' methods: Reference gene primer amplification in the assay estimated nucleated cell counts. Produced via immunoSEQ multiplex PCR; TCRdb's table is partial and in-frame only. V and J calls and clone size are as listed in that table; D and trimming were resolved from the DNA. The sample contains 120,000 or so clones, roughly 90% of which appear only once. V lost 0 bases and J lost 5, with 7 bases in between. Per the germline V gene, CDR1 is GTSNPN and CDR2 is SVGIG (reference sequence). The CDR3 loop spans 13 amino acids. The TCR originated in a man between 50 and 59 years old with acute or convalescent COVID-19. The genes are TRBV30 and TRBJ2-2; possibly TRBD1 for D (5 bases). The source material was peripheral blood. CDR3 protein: CAWSVRGTGELFF. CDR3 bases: TGTGCCTGGAGTGTAAGGGGTACCGGGGAGCTGTTTTTT.